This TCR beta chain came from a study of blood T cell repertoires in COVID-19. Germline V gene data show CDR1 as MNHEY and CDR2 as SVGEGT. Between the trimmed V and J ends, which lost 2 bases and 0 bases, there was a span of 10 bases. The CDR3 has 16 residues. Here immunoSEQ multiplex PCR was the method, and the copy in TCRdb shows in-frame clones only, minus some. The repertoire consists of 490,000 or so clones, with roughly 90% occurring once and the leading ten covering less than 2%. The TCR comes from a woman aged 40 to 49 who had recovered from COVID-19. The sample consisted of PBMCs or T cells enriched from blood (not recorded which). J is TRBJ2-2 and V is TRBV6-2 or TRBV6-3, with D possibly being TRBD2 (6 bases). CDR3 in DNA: TGTGCCAGCAGTTACAGGGCGGGAACGAACACCGGGGAGCTGTTTTTT. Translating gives CASSYRAGTNTGELFF.